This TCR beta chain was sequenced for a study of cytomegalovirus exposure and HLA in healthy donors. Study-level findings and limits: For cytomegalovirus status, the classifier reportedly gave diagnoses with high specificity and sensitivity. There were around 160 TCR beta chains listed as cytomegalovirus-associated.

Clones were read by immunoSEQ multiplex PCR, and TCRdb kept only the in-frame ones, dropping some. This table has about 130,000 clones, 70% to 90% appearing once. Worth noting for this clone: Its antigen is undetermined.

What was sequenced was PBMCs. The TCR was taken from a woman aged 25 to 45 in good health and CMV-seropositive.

In DNA form, the CDR3 reads TGTGCCAGCTCACCAACATACAGGGACTACGAGCAGTACTTC. Protein: CASSPTYRDYEQYF. The rearrangement links TRBV18 to TRBJ2-7; maybe TRBD1 (6 bases). This CDR3 is built from 14 residues. The V end lost 2 bases, the J end lost 3 bases, and 11 bases lay between the germline ends. Germline V gene lookup returns CDR1 KGHSH and CDR2 LQKENI.